The 15 T cell receptor beta chains below all came from one sample that was sequenced in a study of Graves' ophthalmopathy and Graves' hyperthyroidism. TCR beta CDR3 regions were amplified from RNA transcripts. A first-round RT-PCR used HTBI primers, followed by a second-round multiplex PCR. A single record per CDR3 protein comes from TCRdb applying MiXCR to the multiplex PCR reads. The top ten clones hold approximately 13% of a sample with around 340,000 distinct CDR3 sequences, roughly 17% of them seen once. Sequenced input: peripheral blood. The receptor set was obtained from an adult man with Graves' ophthalmopathy.

Ten or more counts support this clonotype. The genes are TRBV12-3 or TRBV12-4 and TRBJ1-1; D is uncertain. CDR3 size: 14 residues. Trimming shortened V by 3 bases and J by 2 bases, and 10 bases separated the two germline ends. The DNA for the CDR3 is TGTGCCAGCAGTTTTGAGGGTCTAAACACTGAAGCTTTCTTT. It codes for CASSFEGLNTEAFF.

This clonotype has ten or more counts. V gene TRBV28 combines with J gene TRBJ2-5, with 12 bases matching TRBD2. In germline, CDR1 is MDHEN, CDR2 SYDVKM. The CDR3 consists of 16 residues. Trimming took 6 bases from V and 1 from J; bases not matched to a gene: 6. The CDR3 DNA is TGTGCCAGCAGCCAACTAGCGGGAGGTTTCCAAGAGACCCAGTACTTC. Its protein product is CASSQLAGGFQETQYF.

This sequence joins TRBV6-1 and TRBJ1-2, with 9 positions matching TRBD1. Germline V gene data show CDR1 as MNHNS and CDR2 as SASEGT. After removal of 8 bases from V and 7 bases from J, the junction contained 5 bases not matched to a gene. The CDR3 has 12 residues. CDR3 DNA: TGTGCCAGCCAGGACAGGGGAATTGGCTACACCTTC. Translating gives CASQDRGIGYTF.

At least ten counts were recorded for this clonotype. The V and J genes are TRBV6-1 and TRBJ2-7; TRBD1 aligns across 10 bases. This CDR3 is 16 amino acids long. Germline trimming cut 6 bases from V and 5 bases from J; bases unmatched to any gene: 13. CDR1 and CDR2 (germline): MNHNS, SASEGT. The CDR3 here is CASRPQARDRGHEQYF. CDR3 DNA: TGTGCCAGCAGACCACAAGCCCGGGACAGGGGCCACGAGCAGTACTTC.

The sample holds many counts of this clonotype. The V call is TRBV5-1, the J call TRBJ1-5, with 7 bases matching TRBD1. Germline V gene lookup returns CDR1 SGHRS and CDR2 YFSETQ. The CDR3 is 15 residues long. V was pared by 4 bases and J by 2 bases, with 6 bases of the junction left unmatched. As DNA, the CDR3 is TGCGCCAGCAGCCCGGGACAGAGAGGCAATCAGCCCCAGCATTTT. This codes for CASSPGQRGNQPQHF.

This clonotype has at least ten counts. The V gene is TRBV19, the J gene TRBJ1-5; 9 bases are a match to TRBD1. CDR1 and CDR2 (germline): LNHDA, SQIVND (reference sequence). The trim removed 5 bases at V and 4 bases at J, leaving 3 bases unmatched. The CDR3 runs 14 residues. For the CDR3, the DNA is TGTGCCAGTAGTGGGACAGGGTTGAATCAGCCCCAGCATTTT. Residues: CASSGTGLNQPQHF.

This clonotype was found many times. The chain links TRBV6-1 to TRBJ2-7, with TRBD1 matching 11 bases. Germline CDR1 reads MNHNS; CDR2 reads SASEGT. The CDR3 is 15 amino acids. V was pared by 6 bases and J by 3 bases, with 7 bases of the junction left unmatched. The CDR3 DNA is TGTGCCAGCAGGCTTTCCGGGACAGGGGGCTACGAGCAGTACTTC. Translated, it gives CASRLSGTGGYEQYF.

This clonotype has a count of ten or more. V is TRBV30 and J is TRBJ1-2, with 10 bases identical to TRBD1. V dropped 0 bases and J dropped 8; count of bases not matched to a gene: 6. This CDR3 is built from 14 residues. Germline values: CDR1 GTSNPN, CDR2 SVGIG (reference sequence). CDR3 sequence reads: CAWSVPGQGWGYTF. Written as DNA, the CDR3 is TGTGCCTGGAGTGTCCCGGGACAGGGGTGGGGCTACACCTTC.

This clonotype was picked up many times. Here the CDR3 reads CASSAPGQGANVLTF. CDR3 nucleotides: TGTGCCAGCAGCGCCCCGGGACAGGGGGCCAACGTCCTGACTTTC. V gene TRBV7-2 combines with J gene TRBJ2-6; 7 positions agree with TRBD1. Germline values: CDR1 SGHTA, CDR2 FQGNSA. Unmatched junction bases numbered 5, after V lost 5 bases and J lost 4 bases. This CDR3 contains 15 residues.

The sample holds many counts of this clonotype. The genes are TRBV7-9 and TRBJ2-7, with TRBD2 as a possible D gene (6 bases). CDR1 is SEHNR, CDR2 FQNEAQ, per germline (reference sequence). Trimming shortened V by 6 bases and J by 5 bases, and 20 bases separated the two germline ends. The CDR3 is made up of 15 amino acids. CDR3: CASSSGTLLSHEQYF. CDR3 coding DNA: TGTGCCAGCAGTTCCGGGACTCTCTTATCCCACGAGCAGTACTTC.

This clonotype occurred many times. The chain has TRBV27 and TRBJ1-1; D is undetermined. The CDR3 sequence is 13 residues long. The germline gives CDR1 MNHEY, CDR2 SMNVEV (reference sequence). V was shortened by 6 bases and J by 1 base, with 9 bases between the two germline ends. DNA for the CDR3: TGTGCCAGCAGCCTTACCTCGAACACTGAAGCTTTCTTT. Residues: CASSLTSNTEAFF.

This chain uses TRBV10-1 with TRBJ1-1, with TRBD1 as a possible D gene (5 bases). Per the germline V gene, CDR1 is WNHNN and CDR2 is SYGVQD (reference sequence). This CDR3 contains 13 residues. Trimming took off 11 bases at V and 5 bases at J, with 18 bases between the two ends. CDR3 in DNA: TGCGCCTCACAAAGAGGGGTAAAGACTGAAGCTTTCTTT. Its translation is CASQRGVKTEAFF.

This clonotype was recorded at least ten times. The CDR3 DNA sequence: TGTGCCTGGAATAAGGGACAGACCACCTACGAGCAGTACTTC. Translated, it gives CAWNKGQTTYEQYF. The chain carries TRBV30 and TRBJ2-7; the match to TRBD1 covers 7 bases. The CDR3 contains 14 residues. The V segment lost 4 bases and the J segment 2 bases; nucleotides outside the gene matches: 8. Germline V gene sequence: CDR1 GTSNPN, CDR2 SVGIG (reference sequence).

The rearrangement links TRBV6-1 to TRBJ1-1; no clear D gene. Between the trimmed V and J ends, which lost 0 bases and 1 base, there was a span of 3 bases. The germline gives CDR1 MNHNS, CDR2 SASEGT. CDR3 length: 13 amino acids. The CDR3 spells CASSEAENTEAFF. DNA for the CDR3: TGTGCCAGCAGTGAAGCCGAGAACACTGAAGCTTTCTTT.

J is TRBJ1-2 and V is TRBV27; D uncertain. The CDR3 loop spans 13 amino acids. The germline gives CDR1 MNHEY, CDR2 SMNVEV (reference sequence). V lost 7 bases to trimming and J lost 2 bases, with 11 bases between them. The CDR3 is CASKSRENYGYTF. The CDR3 DNA reads TGTGCCAGCAAGAGCCGGGAGAACTATGGCTACACCTTC.